The entry below describes one T cell receptor beta chain. Original methodology: For nucleated cells, counts were estimated from reference gene primer amplification. Some clones are missing from TCRdb's copy, which holds only in-frame ones; the method was immunoSEQ multiplex PCR. The V and J calls and the clone size are those of that table, but D and trimming were determined from the DNA. The profile shows 180,000 or so clones, around 83% of them singletons. Germline V gene sequence: CDR1 PRHDT, CDR2 FYEKMQ (reference sequence). The CDR3 consists of 14 residues. The V segment lost 5 bases and the J segment 8 bases; nucleotides outside the gene matches: 7. This specimen belongs to a study of blood T cell repertoires in COVID-19. Overall study: Samples representing acute and convalescent COVID-19 were sourced from the United States, Italy and Spain. Sources were T cells, B-cell-depleted T cells, or PBMCs; the material itself was cDNA or gDNA.

V is TRBV13 and J is TRBJ2-4; 9 nucleotides align to TRBD1. What was sequenced was peripheral blood. The sequence was collected from a woman aged 25 to 39 with active or convalescent COVID-19. CDR3 amino acids: CASSSTGGRDIQYF. CDR3 DNA sequence: TGTGCCAGCAGCAGCACAGGGGGCCGGGACATTCAGTACTTC.